Each of the 22 T cell receptor beta chains below was sequenced from the same sample in a study of blood T cells in healthy people across ages. For the second PCR, which ran for 7 to 11 cycles, a sample-barcoded 5' primer and a J-beta primer mix were used. A single record per CDR3 protein comes from TCRdb applying MiXCR to the 5' RACE reads. The sample lists about 1.8 million distinct CDR3 sequences, about 50% occurring once. The sample consisted of blood. The receptors were sampled from a woman in her thirties or forties in good health.

The gene calls are TRBV29-1 and TRBJ2-1; D assignment may be TRBD1 or TRBD2 (7 bases each). The length of the CDR3 is 12 residues. Trimming stripped 1 base from V and 8 bases from J, with 9 bases between. In germline, CDR1 is SQVTM, CDR2 ANQGSEA. The chain's CDR3 is CSVEAGGDEQFF. The CDR3 DNA follows: TGCAGCGTTGAAGCAGGGGGGGATGAGCAGTTCTTC.

V is TRBV5-1 and J is TRBJ1-2, with 12 bases lining up with TRBD1. The CDR3 extends over 15 amino acids. Per the germline V gene, CDR1 is SGHRS and CDR2 is YFSETQ. V lost 4 bases and J lost 6; bases outside the gene matches: 7. The CDR3 nucleotides read TGCGCCAGCAGCCATACCGGGACAGGGGGCGATGGCTACACCTTC. Translated: CASSHTGTGGDGYTF.

This clonotype was observed a few times. The chain links TRBV11-1 to TRBJ2-5, with 7 bases identical to TRBD2. V was pared by 5 bases and J by 9 bases, with 18 bases of the junction left unmatched. CDR3 size: 16 residues. The germline gives CDR1 SGHAT, CDR2 FQDESV (reference sequence). CDR3 amino acids: CASSSTGLSKSGAQYF. The CDR3 DNA sequence: TGTGCCAGCAGCAGTACAGGACTCTCCAAGAGCGGGGCCCAGTACTTC.

Only a few counts were recorded for this clonotype. This chain links TRBV6-2 or TRBV6-3 with TRBJ2-5; D tentatively reads TRBD1 or TRBD2 (5 bases each). Between the trimmed V and J ends, which lost 3 bases and 4 bases, there was a span of 15 bases. The germline gives CDR1 MNHEY, CDR2 SVGEGT. The CDR3 sequence is 15 residues long. This CDR3 reads CASSYRGAEPETQYF. CDR3 bases: TGTGCCAGCAGTTATCGAGGGGCGGAACCAGAGACCCAGTACTTC.

The V gene is TRBV3-1, the J gene TRBJ2-7, with a weak D call TRBD1 (5 bases). The CDR3 sequence is 14 residues long. Germline V gives CDR1 LGHDT, CDR2 YNNKEL (reference sequence). Between the trimmed V and J ends, which lost 2 bases and 2 bases, there was a span of 10 bases. The CDR3 is CASSQIAGTYEQYF. Written as DNA, the CDR3 is TGTGCCAGCAGCCAAATTGCAGGGACCTACGAGCAGTACTTC.

This chain joins TRBV12-3 or TRBV12-4 and TRBJ2-1, with D hard to call. V was clipped by 8 bases and J by 7 bases, with 9 bases between them. This CDR3 is built from 11 residues. CDR3 nucleotide sequence: TGTGCCAGCGGTGGCAGTAATGAGCAGTTCTTC. Protein product: CASGGSNEQFF.

The chain has TRBV7-9 and TRBJ1-6; no definite D call. Trimming pared 1 base from V and 11 bases from J, leaving 6 bases between. This CDR3 has 12 residues. Looked up from germline, CDR1 is SEHNR and CDR2 is FQNEAQ (reference sequence). The CDR3 sequence is CASSLGPTPLHF. The CDR3 DNA reads as TGTGCCAGCAGCTTAGGGCCTACACCCCTCCACTTT.

The J gene is TRBJ2-7, the V gene TRBV28; TRBD1 might be the D (6 bases). Germline V gene data show CDR1 as MDHEN and CDR2 as SYDVKM. The CDR3 is 14 amino acids. V was shortened by 5 bases and J by 6 bases, with 17 bases between the two germline ends. The CDR3 region is CASSKTGTSREQYF. The CDR3 bases are TGTGCCAGCAGTAAAACAGGGACGTCGCGCGAGCAGTACTTC.

This clonotype was observed a handful of times. CDR3: CASSSEGSLSYGYTF. CDR3 DNA sequence: TGTGCCAGCAGCTCAGAAGGCAGCCTTTCCTATGGCTACACCTTC. This rearrangement joins TRBV7-8 to TRBJ1-2, with D uncertain. The V and J ends lost 4 bases and 4 bases respectively, with 16 bases between them. Germline assignment: CDR1 SGHVS and CDR2 FQNEAQ. The CDR3 runs 15 residues.

This chain joins TRBV20-1 and TRBJ2-1; 13 nucleotides line up with TRBD2. Germline CDR1 and CDR2: DFQATT and SNEGSKA (reference sequence). The CDR3 consists of 15 residues. The V and J ends lost 3 bases and 6 bases, in that order; junction bases with no gene match: 5. The CDR3 region is CSASVGTSGANEQFF. In DNA, the CDR3 is TGCAGTGCTAGTGTCGGGACTAGCGGGGCCAATGAGCAGTTCTTC.

The chain links TRBV12-3 or TRBV12-4 to TRBJ2-3; D is uncertain. V lost 8 bases and J lost 11, with 26 bases in between. CDR3 length: 15 residues. The CDR3 DNA is TGTGCCAGCCAGATAAGCAGAGTGAGCACAGATGTGCAGTATTTT. It translates to CASQISRVSTDVQYF.

This clonotype has more than one count but fewer than ten. The chain has TRBV20-1 and TRBJ2-3, with 9 bases matching TRBD2. This CDR3 contains 15 residues. Germline lookup yields CDR1 DFQATT and CDR2 SNEGSKA (reference sequence). J gave up 0 bases and V 5 bases, and 6 bases lay outside the gene matches. CDR3: CSASAGGRSTDTQYF. The CDR3, as DNA: TGCAGTGCTTCGGCGGGGGGGCGAAGCACAGATACGCAGTATTTT.

The chain carries TRBV4-3 and TRBJ1-1; no clear D gene. CDR1 and CDR2 (germline): LGHNA, YSLEER. This CDR3 is 15 amino acids long. Trimming shortened V by 0 bases and J by 4 bases, and 12 bases separated the two germline ends. Here the CDR3 reads CASSQDRMRATEAFF. DNA for the CDR3: TGCGCCAGCAGCCAAGACAGGATGAGGGCCACTGAAGCTTTCTTT.

This clonotype came up a few times. The rearrangement joins TRBV20-1 to TRBJ2-7; TRBD2 aligns across 12 bases. V was clipped by 6 bases and J by 6 bases; unmatched bases: 9. The germline CDR1 and CDR2 sequences are DFQATT and SNEGSKA (reference sequence). The CDR3 consists of 14 residues. CDR3 bases: TGCAGTGCGCTTACTAGCGGGGGGTACGGCGAGCAGTACTTC. Amino acids: CSALTSGGYGEQYF.

In this sample, this clonotype turned up many times. The chain couples TRBV7-8 to TRBJ2-7; D is possibly TRBD1 (7 bases). This CDR3 is 15 amino acids long. The V end lost 5 bases, the J end lost 4 bases, and 18 bases lay between the germline ends. Germline CDR1 SGHVS, CDR2 FQNEAQ. The CDR3 protein is CASSLIHRGGYEQYF. CDR3 bases: TGTGCCAGCAGCCTTATACACAGGGGAGGATACGAGCAGTACTTC.

This clonotype was seen more than once but under ten times. J is TRBJ2-6 and V is TRBV7-2; the D is unclear. Trimming took off 8 bases at V and 4 bases at J, with 18 bases between the two ends. CDR3 size: 16 residues. Germline V CDR1 and CDR2: SGHTA, FQGNSA. CDR3 residues: CASSLKSGTGANVLTF. DNA of the CDR3: TGTGCCAGCTCACTTAAGTCTGGTACAGGGGCCAACGTCCTGACTTTC.

The chain combines TRBV29-1 with TRBJ2-6; TRBD2 agrees at 9 bases. CDR1 is SQVTM, CDR2 ANQGSEA, per germline. Losses at the gene ends were 2 bases for V and 0 bases for J; bases not matched to a gene: 2. The CDR3 loop spans 16 amino acids. CDR3: CSVETSGLSGANVLTF. The CDR3 region has the DNA TGCAGCGTTGAAACTAGCGGGCTCTCTGGGGCCAACGTCCTGACTTTC.

The V call is TRBV6-5, the J call TRBJ2-1; TRBD2 agrees at 9 bases. This CDR3 has 15 residues. Germline trimming cut 2 bases from V and 9 bases from J; bases unmatched to any gene: 8. Germline V CDR1 and CDR2: MNHEY, SVGAGI. The CDR3 DNA follows: TGTGCCAGCAGTTACGCGCACGGCGGGGGGGGTGAGCAGTTCTTC. Encoded protein: CASSYAHGGGGEQFF.

The genes are TRBV9 and TRBJ2-3; possibly TRBD2 for D (6 bases). The CDR3 consists of 15 residues. Germline V gene data show CDR1 as SGDLS and CDR2 as YYNGEE. Trimming pared 3 bases from V and 1 base from J, leaving 12 bases between. As DNA, the CDR3 is TGTGCCAGCAGCGCGCCTGGCGGGGGCACAGATACGCAGTATTTT. Protein: CASSAPGGGTDTQYF.

The sample holds one count of this clonotype. The chain carries TRBV19 and TRBJ1-6, with 8 positions matching TRBD1. The CDR3 contains 18 residues. Per the germline V gene, CDR1 is LNHDA and CDR2 is SQIVND (reference sequence). The junction had 15 bases not matched to a gene; V was cut back by 3 bases and J by 8 bases. CDR3 sequence: CASSIIRPIQGADSPLHF. As DNA, the CDR3 is TGTGCCAGTAGTATTATTCGGCCGATCCAGGGGGCCGATTCACCCCTCCACTTT.

The chain joins TRBV4-2 to TRBJ2-5; 12 nucleotides line up with TRBD2. Germline CDR1 and CDR2: LGHNA and YNFKEQ. The CDR3 covers 17 residues. V dropped 4 bases and J dropped 4; count of bases not matched to a gene: 10. The chain's CDR3 is CASSPSSGGAVVETQYF. CDR3 DNA: TGTGCCAGCAGCCCCTCTAGCGGGGGGGCCGTGGTAGAGACCCAGTACTTC.

The chain has TRBV6-1 and TRBJ2-5; no clear D gene. The J call is doubtful: the DNA matches TRBJ2-4 better. Germline CDR1 is MNHNS and CDR2 is SASEGT. The CDR3 contains 12 residues. The CDR3 bases are TGTGCCAGCAGTTTGGAAGGAGTCATTCAGTACTTC. Translated: CASSLEGVIQYF.